This TCR beta chain was sequenced during a study of blood T cells in healthy people across ages (dated by TCRdb to 2014 to 2015). With respect to the entire study: Template switching captured roughly one uniquely barcoded TCR beta cDNA molecule per two T cells in model experiments. Two additional independent replicas of 1 million unique cDNA reads from the same blood draw were analyzed for two donors (one aged 18 to 29 and one aged 80 or older). Donors of different ages were randomly distributed across sequencing lanes to avoid experimental bias. The donors were split into four age groups: young (average roughly 15 years), middle-aged (about 40), aged (more than 60) and long-lived (over 80). Age-related changes in TCR beta repertoire diversity were measured in the study by deep sequencing normalized with unique cDNA molecular identifiers.

The paper's findings and limits, for the study overall: Because donor CMV infection status was unknown, age-related changes in expanded clonotypes were potentially confounded. Total diversity estimates from one million sequenced T cells were considered lower bounds and underestimates. Because profiling used bulk unsorted PBMCs, naive and antigen-experienced compartments could not be compared conclusively. Compared with the aged group, the long-lived group had more naive CD4+ T cells, fewer expanded clones and increased TCR diversity, suggesting age selection. Observed TCR beta diversity per million T cells fell roughly linearly with age, and a significant reduction was already apparent by age around 39. There was a strong correlation between observed TCR beta diversity and the percentage of naive T cells measured by flow cytometry.

The junction shows trimming of 6 bases on V and 1 base on J, plus 9 bases between the germline ends. The CDR3 contains 13 residues, cysteine and phenylalanine counted. Just the 39-base CDR3 DNA is kept, in frame starting at base 1. From a lookup of the germline V gene, CDR1 and CDR2 are SGHAT and FQNNGV. Libraries were built with 5' RACE. These reads were obtained on an Illumina HiSeq 2500. A second PCR of roughly 7 to 12 cycles was run with a J-beta primer mix and a sample-barcoded 5' primer. A unique molecular identifier was introduced onto each TCR beta cDNA molecule by a template-switch 5' adaptor carrying 12 random nucleotides. At least 2.5 million CDR3-containing paired-end reads were obtained from each sample. The Mint cDNA synthesis kit, primed by a TRBC-specific oligonucleotide, was used to synthesize first-strand cDNA from all RNA. Following uracil-DNA glycosylase treatment, a first 18-cycle PCR with universal primers M1SS and BC2_uni_R was performed on all cDNA. The source study handled its data this way. Normalization of each sample was performed by random selection of 1 million high-quality reads, each carrying a distinct molecular identifier. Reads with shared molecular identifiers were discarded instead of being binned into consensus sequences. CDR3 identification, clonotype clustering and error correction used MiTCR with a Q25 quality threshold and the strictest error-elimination algorithm. A nonparametric unseen species model with Euler transformation was used to estimate a lower bound on total TCR beta diversity. TCRdb reprocessed the public reads (quality trimming at Q25 with fastp, clone calling with MiXCR) and kept in-frame beta chains. All rows with the same CDR3 protein become a single entry with the most common DNA and genes. None of the V and J calls come from the authors' own analysis; TCRdb made them. For this sample the table gives around 1.5 million distinct CDR3 sequences, of which roughly 64% were detected only once. The ten largest account for roughly 7% of the sample.

Concerning this clonotype: Its antigen remains undetermined. Base-call qualities are not available, and no considerably larger clone is one nucleotide away.

Systemically healthy Caucasian individuals from Russia, 35 to 40 in total and aged 6 to 90 years, were included as donors. Ten milliliters of peripheral blood were drawn from each donor into EDTA-treated Vacutainer tubes. Ficoll-Paque density-gradient centrifugation was used to isolate PBMCs, with at least 6.5 million per sample. Total RNA was extracted from PBMCs with Trizol reagent, with at least 6 micrograms obtained per sample. For every donor, an aliquot of PBMCs went through flow cytometry to measure the percentages of naive CD45RAhigh/CD27high T cells. The sequence joins TRBV11-2 to TRBJ1-1; the D region possibly corresponds to TRBD1 (5 bases align). The receptor comes from a man aged 18 to 29 in good health. Sequences were obtained from blood. The CDR3 amino acid sequence is: CASRQGWNTEAFF. The DNA sequence reads TGTGCCAGCAGGCAGGGTTGGAACACTGAAGCTTTCTTT.